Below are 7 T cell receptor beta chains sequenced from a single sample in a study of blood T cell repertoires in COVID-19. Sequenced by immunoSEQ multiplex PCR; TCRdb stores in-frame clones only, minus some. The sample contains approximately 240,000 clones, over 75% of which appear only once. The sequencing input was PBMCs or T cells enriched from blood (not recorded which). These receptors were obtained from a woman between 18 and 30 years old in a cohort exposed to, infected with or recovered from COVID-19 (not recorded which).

Written as DNA, the CDR3 is TGCGCCAGCAGCGAAGGGGACTCAGGCAATGAGCAGTTCTTC. Amino acid sequence: CASSEGDSGNEQFF. The chain recombines TRBV5-1 with TRBJ2-1; maybe TRBD2 (6 bases). From germline, CDR1 is SGHRS and CDR2 YFSETQ. The CDR3 length is 14 residues. V lost 4 bases and J lost 6, with 14 bases in between.

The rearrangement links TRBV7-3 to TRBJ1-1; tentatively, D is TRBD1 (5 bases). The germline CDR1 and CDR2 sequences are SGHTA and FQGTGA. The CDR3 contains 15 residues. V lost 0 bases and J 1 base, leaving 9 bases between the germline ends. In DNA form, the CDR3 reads TGTGCCAGCAGCTTAACGAAACAGGCGAACACTGAAGCTTTCTTT. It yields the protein CASSLTKQANTEAFF.

The CDR3 is CASSEVASGRYETQYF. Written as DNA, the CDR3 is TGTGCCAGCAGTGAAGTAGCTAGCGGGAGGTATGAGACCCAGTACTTC. The V and J genes are TRBV6-1 and TRBJ2-5; 11 bases agree with TRBD2. With 1 base clipped from V and 5 bases from J, the junction kept 6 bases outside the gene matches. This CDR3 has 16 residues. Germline CDR1 is MNHNS and CDR2 is SASEGT.

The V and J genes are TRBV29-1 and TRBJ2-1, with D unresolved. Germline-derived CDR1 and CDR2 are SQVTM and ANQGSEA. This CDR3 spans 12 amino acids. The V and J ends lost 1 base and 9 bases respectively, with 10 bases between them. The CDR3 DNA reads TGCAGCGTTGAAGTAGTGCGATCTGAGCAGTTCTTC. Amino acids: CSVEVVRSEQFF.

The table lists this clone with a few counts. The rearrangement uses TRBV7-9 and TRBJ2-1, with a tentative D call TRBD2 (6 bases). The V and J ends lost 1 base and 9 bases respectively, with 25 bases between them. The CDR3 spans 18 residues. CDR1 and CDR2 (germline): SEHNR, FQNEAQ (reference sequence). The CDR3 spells CASSLVPGTAGPRGEQFF. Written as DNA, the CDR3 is TGTGCCAGCAGCTTAGTCCCCGGGACGGCGGGGCCGCGGGGTGAGCAGTTCTTC.

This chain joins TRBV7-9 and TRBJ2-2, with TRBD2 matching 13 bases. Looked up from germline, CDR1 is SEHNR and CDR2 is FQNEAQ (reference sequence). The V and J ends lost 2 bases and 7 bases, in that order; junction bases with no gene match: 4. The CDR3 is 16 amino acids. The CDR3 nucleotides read TGTGCCAGCAGCTTACGGGGACTAGCGGGAATCGGGGAGCTGTTTTTT. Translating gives CASSLRGLAGIGELFF.

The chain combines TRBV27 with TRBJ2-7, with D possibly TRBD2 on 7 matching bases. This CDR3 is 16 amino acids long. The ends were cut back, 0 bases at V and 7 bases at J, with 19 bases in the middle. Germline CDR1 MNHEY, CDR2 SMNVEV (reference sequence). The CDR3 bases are TGTGCCAGCAGTTTATCGGCGGCAGGAGGGGGGGAAGAGCAGTACTTC. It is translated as CASSLSAAGGGEEQYF.